The entry that follows covers one TCR beta chain sequence. Its target is not known. After removal of 8 bases from V and 5 bases from J, the junction contained 15 bases not matched to a gene. CDR3 length: 16 residues. The germline CDR1 and CDR2 sequences are SNHLY and FYNNEI. Both 60 Vbeta primers and 13 Jbeta primers went into the PCR. Some clones are missing from TCRdb's copy, which holds only in-frame ones; the method was immunoSEQ multiplex PCR. This table holds approximately 140,000 clones, approximately 73% found once. The sample originates from a study of cytomegalovirus exposure and HLA in healthy donors. Study results and caveats: Associated with HLA alleles at 0.05 false discovery rate in a later analysis were approximately 17,000 TCR beta sequences. For most TCR sequences rarity was the rule, although some public TCRs occurred in many donors. Reports state that TCR beta sequences accurately predicted most subjects' HLA-A and HLA-B alleles.

The chain is built from TRBV2 and TRBJ2-5; 9 bases match TRBD2. The sequencing input was PBMCs. The receptor comes from a woman in her thirties or forties in good health and CMV-seronegative. CDR3 coding DNA: TGTGCCAGCTTAAGCCCAGCGGGGGGACTTGTGGAGACCCAGTACTTC. Residues: CASLSPAGGLVETQYF.